These 27 T cell receptor beta chains share one sample of origin, sequenced in a study of breast tumors, draining lymph nodes, adjacent tissues. One entry per CDR3 protein, called by TCRdb with MiXCR from the multiplex PCR reads. The sample includes about 31,000 distinct CDR3 sequences, approximately 63% seen only once; the top ten take about 20%. Source material: breast tumor tissue. These receptors all stem from a female donor with breast cancer. Some clones in this sample may be carry-over from other donors' samples.

The genes are TRBV10-1 and TRBJ2-1; TRBD1 is a possible D gene (5 bases). The CDR3 is 16 amino acids. The V end was cut by 2 bases, the J end by 4 bases, with 15 bases between. The germline V gene has CDR1 WNHNN and CDR2 SYGVQD (reference sequence). CDR3 sequence (DNA): TGCGCCAGCAGTGAGGGGGCAGCAGGTGGATACAATGAGCAGTTCTTC. Translation gives CASSEGAAGGYNEQFF.

V usage is TRBV6-1 and J usage is TRBJ2-5, with 10 bases matching TRBD1. Germline V gene lookup returns CDR1 MNHNS and CDR2 SASEGT. CDR3 length: 14 residues. Trimming removed 5 bases from V and 4 bases from J; junction bases left unmatched: 4. Here the CDR3 reads CASSSDRGAETQYF. In DNA form, the CDR3 reads TGTGCCAGCAGTTCGGACAGGGGGGCAGAGACCCAGTACTTC.

This clonotype was detected only a few times. This chain links TRBV10-2 with TRBJ2-7; TRBD1 matches 10 bases. The germline gives CDR1 WSHSY, CDR2 SAAADI. The CDR3 length is 15 residues. V gave up 0 bases and J gave up 3 bases; unmatched junction bases: 2. CDR3 residues: CASSESRTGGYEQYF. DNA for the CDR3: TGCGCCAGCAGTGAGTCCAGGACAGGGGGCTACGAGCAGTACTTC.

This clonotype was recorded at least ten times. A much larger clone lies one base from this, so it may be a read error. V gene TRBV6-5 combines with J gene TRBJ2-5, with TRBD1 as a possible D gene (6 bases). CDR3 size: 15 residues. Trimming took off 5 bases at V and 4 bases at J, with 17 bases between the two ends. Germline V gives CDR1 MNHEY, CDR2 SVGAGI. This chain's CDR3 is CASSHTTGSGETQYF. The DNA of the CDR3 is TGTGCCAGCAGTCACACGACAGGTTCCGGAGAGACCCAGTACTTC.

Of note for this clonotype: The junction and the germline gene differ at one end; a read error may be behind it. The chain joins TRBV4-1 to TRBJ1-4; TRBD1 matches 11 bases. Germline V gene data show CDR1 as MGHRA and CDR2 as YSYEKL. The CDR3 contains 16 residues. DNA of the CDR3: TGTGCCAGCAGCCCGGGACAGGGGGAAGCAAATGAAAAACTGTTTTTT. Translated, it gives CASSPGQGEANEKLFF.

The genes are TRBV29-1 and TRBJ2-1; TRBD2 agrees at 11 bases. Per germline, CDR1 SQVTM and CDR2 ANQGSEA. This CDR3 has 13 residues. Germline trimming cut 5 bases from V and 7 bases from J; bases unmatched to any gene: 4. The DNA for the CDR3 is TGCAGCGTTCTCCGACTAGCGGGAAATGAGCAGTTCTTC. Translated, it gives CSVLRLAGNEQFF.

This clonotype is classed as medium-sized. The chain recombines TRBV20-1 with TRBJ1-6, with D tentatively TRBD1 (6 bases). Trimming removed 3 bases at V and 4 bases at J, with 10 bases between. The CDR3 runs to 14 residues. Germline V lookup: CDR1 DFQATT, CDR2 SNEGSKA (reference sequence). CDR3 loop: CSARETGYNSPLHF. CDR3 in DNA: TGCAGTGCTAGGGAAACAGGGTATAATTCACCCCTCCACTTT.

The chain uses TRBV20-1 and TRBJ1-2; D remains ambiguous. This CDR3 is built from 12 residues. Trimming took 3 bases from V and 8 from J, leaving 13 bases between them. Germline V CDR1 and CDR2: DFQATT, SNEGSKA (reference sequence). The CDR3 spells CSARLEGRGYTF. The CDR3 DNA reads as TGCAGTGCTAGGCTGGAAGGCAGGGGCTACACCTTC.

The J gene is TRBJ2-6, the V gene TRBV11-3; perhaps D is TRBD1 or TRBD2 (7 bases each). From germline, CDR1 is SGHNT and CDR2 YENEEA. CDR3 length: 15 amino acids. V lost 5 bases to trimming and J lost 2 bases, with 10 bases between them. The CDR3 loop reads CASSPGGAGANVLTF. The CDR3 coding sequence is TGTGCCAGCAGCCCAGGGGGGGCTGGGGCCAACGTCCTGACTTTC.

This clonotype appeared once. A clone one base away is much larger, so this may be a read error. V gene TRBV30 combines with J gene TRBJ1-1, with D possibly TRBD1 on 5 matching bases. CDR1 and CDR2 (germline): GTSNPN, SVGIG (reference sequence). Deletions cut 0 bases from V and 1 base from J, with 15 bases between. The CDR3 runs 16 residues. CDR3 sequence: CAWSVRGGGSNTEAFF. CDR3 in DNA: TGTGCCTGGAGTGTACGAGGCGGGGGGTCGAACACTGAAGCTTTCTTT.

The DNA for the CDR3 is TGCAGCGGCAAAACCGCGCGGCGTGAGCAGTTCTTC. This sequence encodes CSGKTARREQFF. The chain combines TRBV29-1 with TRBJ2-1; D is unresolved. There are 12 residues in the CDR3. Trimming removed 7 bases from V and 9 bases from J, with 16 bases in between. Germline CDR1 and CDR2: SQVTM and ANQGSEA.

The chain employs TRBV12-3 or TRBV12-4 and TRBJ2-7, with D tentatively TRBD1 or TRBD2 (6 bases each). This CDR3 contains 16 residues. Trimming left V 3 bases short and J 0 bases short, with 15 bases between. The CDR3 DNA follows: TGTGCCAGCAGTTTCGAACGGGGGCCCTCCTCCTACGAGCAGTACTTC. As protein: CASSFERGPSSYEQYF.

V usage is TRBV7-2 and J usage is TRBJ2-3; a possible D gene is TRBD2 (5 bases). The CDR3 has 14 residues. V shed 5 bases and J shed 1 base, with 10 bases lying between them. Germline-derived CDR1 and CDR2 are SGHTA and FQGNSA. As DNA, the CDR3 is TGTGCCAGCAGCCCTTTACTAGGCACAGATACGCAGTATTTT. It yields the protein CASSPLLGTDTQYF.

This clonotype was seen repeatedly, ten times or more. A clone one base away is much larger, so this may be a read error. The rearrangement uses TRBV20-1 and TRBJ2-1, with D unclear. Germline V gives CDR1 DFQATT, CDR2 SNEGSKA (reference sequence). The CDR3 length is 11 residues. In nucleotides, the CDR3 is TGCAGTGCTACTAGGTACAATGAGCAGTCCTTC. Translating it yields CSATRYNEQSF.

The chain carries TRBV5-1 and TRBJ2-1; 13 bases align to TRBD2. The CDR3 extends over 15 amino acids. Trimming removed 5 bases from V and 8 bases from J; junction bases left unmatched: 7. The V gene's germline CDR1 is SGHRS and CDR2 YFSETQ. CDR3 in DNA: TGCGCCAGCAGGCGGGGACTAGCGGGAAGTTATGAGCAGTTCTTC. Protein sequence: CASRRGLAGSYEQFF.

This clonotype was seen many times. This clone may be a read error of a much larger clone one base away. The chain couples TRBV9 to TRBJ2-5, with TRBD2 identical over 7 bases. V gave up 5 bases and J gave up 4 bases; unmatched junction bases: 8. The CDR3 length is 14 residues. Per the germline V gene, CDR1 is SGDLS and CDR2 is YYNGEE. CDR3 DNA sequence: TGTGCCAGCAGGGTGTGGGGGGGGGGAGAGACCCAGTACTTC. This sequence encodes CASRVWGGGETQYF.

This clonotype has only a few counts. The chain joins TRBV2 to TRBJ2-1, with 9 bases aligning to TRBD2. Germline loops: CDR1 SNHLY, CDR2 FYNNEI. The CDR3 consists of 15 residues. Trimming took 4 bases from V and 3 from J; bases not matched to a gene: 4. The CDR3 protein is CASSVSSGSYNEQFF. The CDR3 region has the DNA TGTGCCAGCAGTGTAAGTAGCGGGAGCTACAATGAGCAGTTCTTC.

Concerning this clonotype itself: A much larger clone lies one base from this, so it may be a read error. This chain connects TRBV11-3 to TRBJ1-1, with D tentatively TRBD1 (6 bases). The germline V gene has CDR1 SGHNT and CDR2 YENEEA. V lost 9 bases and J lost 6, with 11 bases in between. This CDR3 has 11 amino acids. In DNA, the CDR3 is TGTGCCAGGGGGGGGGGCGCTGAAGCTTTCTTT. This sequence encodes CARGGGAEAFF.

The rearrangement joins TRBV20-1 to TRBJ2-1, with TRBD2 matching 15 bases. Germline V gives CDR1 DFQATT, CDR2 SNEGSKA (reference sequence). The CDR3 is made up of 15 amino acids. Unmatched junction bases numbered 5, after V lost 4 bases and J lost 7 bases. For the CDR3, the DNA is TGCAGTGCTATGGTGGGGACTAGCGGGAGGAATGAGCAGTTCTTC. Protein: CSAMVGTSGRNEQFF.

About this clonotype: This is likely a read error, given that the CDR3 carries no conserved phenylalanine or tryptophan at its end. This sequence joins TRBV13 and TRBJ2-7; the D gene is possibly TRBD2 (6 bases). Germline V gives CDR1 PRHDT, CDR2 FYEKMQ (reference sequence). The CDR3 has 15 amino acids. The CDR3 bases are TGTGCTAGCAGCTTCCACGGGAGCTACTCCTACGAGCAGTACTCC. As protein: CASSFHGSYSYEQYS.

In this sample, this clonotype turned up many times. The CDR3 is CASSPGTGAPIAYGYTF. The CDR3 nucleotides read TGTGCCAGCAGCCCCGGGACAGGGGCTCCCATCGCCTATGGCTACACCTTC. This rearrangement joins TRBV7-3 to TRBJ1-2; 10 bases are shared with TRBD1. From germline, CDR1 is SGHTA and CDR2 FQGTGA. The CDR3 covers 17 residues. J gave up 4 bases and V 5 bases, and 13 bases lay outside the gene matches.

V usage is TRBV7-9 and J usage is TRBJ2-7; possibly TRBD1 for D (6 bases). CDR3 length: 14 residues. The V end lost 5 bases, the J end lost 3 bases, and 14 bases lay between the germline ends. The germline V gene has CDR1 SEHNR and CDR2 FQNEAQ (reference sequence). CDR3 bases: TGTGCCAGCAGCCAACTAGGACAGAACTACGAGCAGTACTTC. The encoded protein is CASSQLGQNYEQYF.

To note about this clonotype: A read error may account for a junction end that differs from germline. The rearrangement links TRBV3-1 to TRBJ2-1; 7 nucleotides line up with TRBD2. Looked up from germline, CDR1 is LGHDT and CDR2 is YNNKEL (reference sequence). This CDR3 has 15 amino acids. The CDR3 sequence is CASSQDQREYNEQFF. The CDR3 DNA reads as TGCGCCAGCAGCCAAGACCAGCGGGAATACAATGAGCAGTTCTTC.

The chain has TRBV19 and TRBJ1-3, with 7 bases fitting TRBD1. The CDR3 runs to 16 residues. V gave up 7 bases and J gave up 4 bases; unmatched junction bases: 13. Germline-derived CDR1 and CDR2 are LNHDA and SQIVND (reference sequence). The CDR3 region is CASTALRGGDGNTIYF. CDR3 bases: TGTGCCAGTACCGCTCTGAGAGGGGGCGACGGAAACACCATATATTTT.

The chain recombines TRBV19 with TRBJ1-6; a possible D gene is TRBD1 (5 bases). This CDR3 comprises 14 residues. Between the trimmed V and J ends, which lost 8 bases and 5 bases, there was a span of 13 bases. Germline V gene sequence: CDR1 LNHDA, CDR2 SQIVND (reference sequence). The CDR3 DNA follows: TGTGCCAGTGGCGGGGGAACCAATAATTCACCCCTCCACTTT. It encodes CASGGGTNNSPLHF. Filled out from reference TRBV19 and TRBJ1-6, the complete variable domain reads DGGITQSPKYLFRKEGQNVTLSCEQNLNHDAMYWYRQDPGQGLRLIYYSQIVNDFQKGDIAEGYSVSREKKESFPLTVTSAQKNPTAFYLCASGGGTNNSPLHFGNGTRLTVT.

The chain links TRBV29-1 to TRBJ2-3, with 7 bases matching TRBD2. CDR3 length: 14 amino acids. CDR1 SQVTM and CDR2 ANQGSEA come from the germline V gene. V shed 5 bases, J shed 0 bases, and the junction held 5 bases outside the gene matches. The CDR3 nucleotides are TGCAGCGTTACCAGCGGGGCTAGCACAGATACGCAGTATTTT. Its translation is CSVTSGASTDTQYF.

The chain recombines TRBV7-9 with TRBJ2-5; 12 bases are a match to TRBD2. CDR3 length equals 15 residues. Germline V lookup: CDR1 SEHNR, CDR2 FQNEAQ (reference sequence). After removal of 5 bases from V and 5 bases from J, the junction contained 6 bases not matched to a gene. This chain's CDR3 is CASSARLAGAETQYF. The CDR3 DNA follows: TGTGCCAGCAGCGCCCGACTAGCGGGAGCTGAGACCCAGTACTTC.